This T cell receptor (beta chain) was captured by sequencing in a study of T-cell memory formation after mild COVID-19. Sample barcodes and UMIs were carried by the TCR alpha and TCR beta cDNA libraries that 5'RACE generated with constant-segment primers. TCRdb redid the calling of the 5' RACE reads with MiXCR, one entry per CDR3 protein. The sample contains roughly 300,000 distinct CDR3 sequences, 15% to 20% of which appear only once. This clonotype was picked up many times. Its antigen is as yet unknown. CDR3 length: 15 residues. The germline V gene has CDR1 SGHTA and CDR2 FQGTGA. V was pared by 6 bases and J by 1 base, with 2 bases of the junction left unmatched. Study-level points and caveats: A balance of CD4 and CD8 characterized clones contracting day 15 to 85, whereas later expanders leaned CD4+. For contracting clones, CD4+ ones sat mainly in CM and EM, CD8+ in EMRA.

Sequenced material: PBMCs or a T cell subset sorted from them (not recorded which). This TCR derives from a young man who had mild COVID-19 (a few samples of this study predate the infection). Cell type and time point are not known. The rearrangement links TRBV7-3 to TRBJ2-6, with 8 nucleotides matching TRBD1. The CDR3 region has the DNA TGTGCCAGCAGTCGGGACAGGTCTGGGGCCAACGTCCTGACTTTC. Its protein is CASSRDRSGANVLTF.